The entry below describes one TCR beta chain. Which antigen it targets is not known. No quality values exist for individual bases; no much larger clone is one base distant. The sample's treatment or condition, from its label and the paper: roughly 20 received Ad26.COV2.S at low or high dose, single or two shots; 5 received placebo; per-sample allocation not given. Repertoires of vaccine and placebo recipients were sequenced from samples collected on day 63 after the first injection. Between 29 July and 7 August 2020, Cohort 1b enrolled 25 adults aged 18-55 years at one site in Boston, USA. Ad26.COV2.S consisted of a replication-incompetent adenovirus type 26 vector by which a prefusion-stabilized SARS-CoV-2 spike protein from the original Wuhan strain was expressed. Counted from cysteine to phenylalanine, this CDR3 has 13 amino acids. The sequence is cut down to CDR3 DNA, 39 bases in frame from base 1. Cut back by 7 bases and 1 base, the V and J ends lie 7 bases apart. CDR1 MNHEY and CDR2 SVGAGI are derived from the germline V gene.

These data originate in a study of Ad26.COV2.S vaccination and SARS-CoV-2 variants (TCRdb year 2021). As for the study more broadly: Donors in the vaccine arm were drawn from COV1001, a phase I-IIa trial of Ad26.COV2.S in healthy adults that was multicentre, randomized, double-blind and placebo-controlled. Ad26.COV2.S was administered intramuscularly at 5 x 10^10 or 1 x 10^11 viral particles, either as a single shot or as two shots given 56 days apart. Sequencing of the TCRbeta repertoire served to evaluate the specificity and breadth of SARS-CoV-2-reactive T cell receptors following Ad26.COV2.S vaccination. A total of roughly 32 samples were included in the TCR-sequenced set, comprising around 19 Ad26.COV2.S vaccine recipients, 5 placebo recipients and 8 SARS-CoV-2 convalescent individuals. Participants in the trial were split at random into five groups of five each, receiving low-dose or high-dose Ad26.COV2.S once or twice, or else placebo on both occasions. Throughout the experiments and outcome assessment, investigators stayed blinded to trial group allocation.

The immunoSEQ Assay was the method used to sequence TCRbeta CDR3 regions. After extraction, genomic DNA underwent amplification by bias-controlled multiplex PCR, followed by high-throughput sequencing. From the authors' description of their analysis: Collapsing and filtering of sequences were performed to quantify the absolute abundance of each unique TCRbeta CDR3 region. T cell fraction was estimated by normalization of TCRbeta template counts to usable DNA, with usable DNA being measured through amplification of reference genes present in all nucleated cells. Repertoire TCRs were annotated as SARS-CoV-2-specific when V gene, CDR3 amino acid sequence and J gene were exactly matched to a known reactive TCR set. The reference SARS-CoV-2 TCR set came from MIRA and was filtered for enrichment in COVID-19-positive ImmuneCODE repertoires, removing public or cross-reactive TCRs. Using the MIRA antigens, annotated TCRs were further analysed by specific ORF or by position within an ORF. Breadth was defined as annotated unique rearrangements over total unique productive rearrangements; depth was the summed frequency of those rearrangements. Two-sided Wilcoxon rank-sum tests were used to compare TCR breadth between groups. Sourced from immuneACCESS, this table was stored by TCRdb with only in-frame sequences that have V and J called. A share of the clones is absent; for the studies checked, an unresolved V gene accounts for under half, and the remainder has no known explanation. V, J and clone size reflect that table, while D and trimming were determined from the DNA. The sample table records some 300,000 clones; approximately 86% of these occur just once. The top ten clones comprise 2% to 2.5% of the sample.

Points the paper makes about the study in general: Comparing responses between vaccine doses or regimens was not something the study was powered to do. According to the authors, total T cell responses may have been underestimated by the TCR breadth and depth analyses. After vaccination, spike-specific CD8+ and CD4+ T cell responses were reported to show substantial breadth. Ad26.COV2.S recipients had higher spike-specific TCR breadth than placebo recipients (P = 0.0014). Comparable non-spike TCR breadth was observed between vaccine and placebo recipients, consistent with only spike being contained in the vaccine.

The sample was peripheral blood, taken in a trial of Ad26.COV2.S vaccine versus placebo. The sequence was collected from a person aged 18-60 years who received the Ad26.COV2.S COVID-19 vaccine or a placebo. The chain uses TRBV6-5 and TRBJ2-2; a tentative D match to TRBD1 spans 5 bases. The bases are TGTGCCAGCACTGGACAGAACACCGGGGAGCTGTTTTTT. This gives the protein CASTGQNTGELFF.